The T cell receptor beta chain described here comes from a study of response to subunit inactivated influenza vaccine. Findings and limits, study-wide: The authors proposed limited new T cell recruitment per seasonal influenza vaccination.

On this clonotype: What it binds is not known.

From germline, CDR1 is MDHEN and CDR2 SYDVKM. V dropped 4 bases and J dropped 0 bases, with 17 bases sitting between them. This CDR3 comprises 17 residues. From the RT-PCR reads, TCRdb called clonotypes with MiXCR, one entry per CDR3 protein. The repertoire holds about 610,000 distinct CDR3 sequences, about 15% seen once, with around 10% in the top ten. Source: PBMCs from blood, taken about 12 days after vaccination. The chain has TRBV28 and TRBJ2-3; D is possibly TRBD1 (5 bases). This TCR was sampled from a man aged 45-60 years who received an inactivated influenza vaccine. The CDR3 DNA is TGTGCCAGCAGTTCCACTGACAGAACTCTTAGCACAGATACGCAGTATTTT. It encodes CASSSTDRTLSTDTQYF.